This T cell receptor beta chain was recovered during a study of glioma-infiltrating T cells. This clonotype was detected many times. Using RNA template, CDR3s of TCR alpha and beta were amplified with iRepertoire arm-PCR. TCRdb ran MiXCR on the multiplex PCR reads and lists one entry per CDR3 protein. The table shows 100,000 to 150,000 distinct CDR3 sequences, with more than 20% occurring only once. There are 15 residues in the CDR3. Trimming removed 0 bases at V and 5 bases at J, with 11 bases between. Germline CDR1 and CDR2: MGHRA and YSYEKL. The J gene is TRBJ1-5, the V gene TRBV4-1; D possibly corresponds to TRBD1 (5 bases). The sample comprised glioma tissue, nonneoplastic brain tissue, or PBMCs (not recorded which). This receptor was obtained from a human donor with low-grade glioma or glioblastoma, undergoing nonglioma brain surgery, or in good health (not recorded which). DNA for the CDR3: TGCGCCAGCAGCCAAGATCGCCAGGGCGATCAGCCCCAGCATTTT. This translates into CASSQDRQGDQPQHF.